The rows below give T cell receptor beta chains drawn from one sample of a study of PD-L1 blockade in urothelial cancer. Here immunoSEQ multiplex PCR was the method, and the copy in TCRdb shows in-frame clones only, minus some. The sample holds about 80,000 clones, approximately 86% seen once. The sequenced sample was PBMCs, obtained around atezolizumab (anti-PD-L1) treatment. The receptors here all came from a woman in her 70s with urothelial cancer. Both conserved end residues are part of each CDR3. Fields, in order: V gene, J gene, clone size, D gene, CDR3 DNA, CDR3 protein. D genes are given only for firm matches. Where a row states a size, it is once, few, many or the class of an expanded clone; other rows omit it.

V gene: TRBV5-1
J gene: TRBJ2-1
clone size: -
D gene: -
CDR3 DNA: TGCGCCAGCAGCTTCGACAGTTCCACCTCCTACAATGAGCAGTTCTTC
CDR3 protein: CASSFDSSTSYNEQFF

V gene: TRBV9
J gene: TRBJ1-2
clone size: -
D gene: -
CDR3 DNA: TGTGCCAGCAGCGCCTCAAGGGGAAACTATGGCTACACCTTC
CDR3 protein: CASSASRGNYGYTF

V gene: TRBV11-3
J gene: TRBJ2-1
clone size: -
D gene: -
CDR3 DNA: TGTGCCAGCAGCTCTTCCGGGGGGCCCGATGAGCAGTTCTTC
CDR3 protein: CASSSSGGPDEQFF

V gene: TRBV5-6
J gene: TRBJ1-1
clone size: -
D gene: -
CDR3 DNA: TGTGCCAGCAGCTTGGTGGCGGGTGAAGCTTTCTTT
CDR3 protein: CASSLVAGEAFF

V gene: TRBV2
J gene: TRBJ1-5
clone size: -
D gene: TRBD1
CDR3 DNA: TGTGCCAGCAGTGCATCCGGGACAGGGGGCGCCCAGCATTTT
CDR3 protein: CASSASGTGGAQHF

V gene: TRBV20-1
J gene: TRBJ2-5
clone size: -
D gene: -
CDR3 DNA: TGCAGTGCTTCACAAGAGACCCAGTACTTC
CDR3 protein: CSASQETQYF

V gene: TRBV6-5
J gene: TRBJ1-5
clone size: once
D gene: -
CDR3 DNA: TGTGCCAGCAGTTACAGCAAGATTAGCAATCAGCCCCAGCATTTT
CDR3 protein: CASSYSKISNQPQHF

V gene: TRBV2
J gene: TRBJ2-7
clone size: few
D gene: TRBD2
CDR3 DNA: TGTGCCAGCCAAGCAAGCGGGAGGGCCAGGCAGTACTTC
CDR3 protein: CASQASGRARQYF

V gene: TRBV5-1
J gene: TRBJ2-2
clone size: -
D gene: -
CDR3 DNA: TGCGCCACCGCGACTGATGCGGTGATAAACACCGGGGAGCTGTTTTTT
CDR3 protein: CATATDAVINTGELFF

V gene: TRBV5-1
J gene: TRBJ2-2
clone size: -
D gene: -
CDR3 DNA: TGCGCCAGCAGCTTGGGCGGTATCGGCACCGGGGAGCTGTTTTTT
CDR3 protein: CASSLGGIGTGELFF

V gene: TRBV5-4
J gene: TRBJ2-2
clone size: once
D gene: -
CDR3 DNA: TGTGCCAGCAGCGGGGGAGGTATGTGGCTTGACGTCGGGGAGCTGTTTTTT
CDR3 protein: CASSGGGMWLDVGELFF

V gene: TRBV5-1
J gene: TRBJ2-7
clone size: -
D gene: TRBD2
CDR3 DNA: TGCGCCAGCAGCTTCAACCTCCGGTTAGCGGGGGGCCAATTCACCTACGAGCAGTACTTC
CDR3 protein: CASSFNLRLAGGQFTYEQYF

V gene: TRBV9
J gene: TRBJ2-3
clone size: -
D gene: -
CDR3 DNA: TGTGCCAGCAGGGGCACAGGGACAGATACGCAGTATTTT
CDR3 protein: CASRGTGTDTQYF

V gene: TRBV5-1
J gene: TRBJ2-5
clone size: -
D gene: TRBD1
CDR3 DNA: TGCGCCAGCAGCTGGGGACAGGGTCTAGAGACCCAGTACTTC
CDR3 protein: CASSWGQGLETQYF

V gene: TRBV2
J gene: TRBJ2-7
clone size: -
D gene: TRBD2
CDR3 DNA: TGTGCCAGAAGGACTAGCGGGAGTGGCGAGCAGTACTTC
CDR3 protein: CARRTSGSGEQYF

V gene: TRBV2
J gene: TRBJ2-2
clone size: few
D gene: -
CDR3 DNA: TGTGCCAGCAGTGACGTCGGAGCCCGGAACACCGGGGAGCTGTTTTTT
CDR3 protein: CASSDVGARNTGELFF

V gene: TRBV29-1
J gene: TRBJ2-2
clone size: -
D gene: TRBD1
CDR3 DNA: TGCAGCGCCATTACAGGGGTAGATTACACCGGGGAGCTGTTTTTT
CDR3 protein: CSAITGVDYTGELFF

V gene: TRBV29-1
J gene: TRBJ2-5
clone size: -
D gene: TRBD2
CDR3 DNA: TGCAGCGTTGAAAGCTGGCTAGCGGGGGGTACTCAAGAGACCCAGTACTTC
CDR3 protein: CSVESWLAGGTQETQYF

V gene: TRBV5-4
J gene: TRBJ2-2
clone size: -
D gene: TRBD1
CDR3 DNA: TGTGCCAGCAGCCAAGGGGGCGCGAACACCGGGGAGCTGTTTTTT
CDR3 protein: CASSQGGANTGELFF

V gene: TRBV14
J gene: TRBJ2-2
clone size: -
D gene: -
CDR3 DNA: TGTGCCAGCAGCCAAGTCCGTCACAGCACCGGGGAGCTGTTTTTT
CDR3 protein: CASSQVRHSTGELFF

V gene: TRBV7-2
J gene: TRBJ2-3
clone size: -
D gene: TRBD2
CDR3 DNA: TGTGCCAGCAGCTTATCTCTGGGGTATTGGGGGGGTATCACAGATACGCAGTATTTT
CDR3 protein: CASSLSLGYWGGITDTQYF

V gene: TRBV10-3
J gene: TRBJ2-7
clone size: -
D gene: TRBD1
CDR3 DNA: TGTGCCATCGATTCGGGACAGGGACGTTACGAGCAGTACTTC
CDR3 protein: CAIDSGQGRYEQYF

V gene: TRBV25-1
J gene: TRBJ1-4
clone size: -
D gene: -
CDR3 DNA: TGTGCCAGCAGTGAGGGAGAAGGTATCGAAAAACTGTTTTTT
CDR3 protein: CASSEGEGIEKLFF

V gene: TRBV11-2
J gene: TRBJ1-1
clone size: -
D gene: -
CDR3 DNA: TGTGCCAGCAGCTGGATGTCCTCGGGGACTGAAGCTTTCTTT
CDR3 protein: CASSWMSSGTEAFF

V gene: TRBV10-1
J gene: TRBJ1-1
clone size: -
D gene: -
CDR3 DNA: TGCGCCAGCAGTGAGTCGGACACCTCGAACACTGAAGCTTTCTTT
CDR3 protein: CASSESDTSNTEAFF

V gene: TRBV11-2
J gene: TRBJ2-5
clone size: -
D gene: TRBD1
CDR3 DNA: TGTGCCAGCAGCCTCTGGACAGGGCAAGAGACCCAGTACTTC
CDR3 protein: CASSLWTGQETQYF

V gene: TRBV4-1
J gene: TRBJ1-1
clone size: -
D gene: -
CDR3 DNA: TGCGCCAGCAGCCACAGACAAAACCTTGAAGCTTTCTTT
CDR3 protein: CASSHRQNLEAFF

V gene: TRBV18
J gene: TRBJ2-2
clone size: -
D gene: -
CDR3 DNA: TGTGCCAGCTCACCACCTAGTTTCGGGGAGCTGTTTTTT
CDR3 protein: CASSPPSFGELFF

V gene: TRBV5-1
J gene: TRBJ2-6
clone size: -
D gene: -
CDR3 DNA: TGCGCCAGCGGATCCACGGCAGGGTTAAGTGCTGGGGCCAACGTCCTGACTTTC
CDR3 protein: CASGSTAGLSAGANVLTF

V gene: TRBV2
J gene: TRBJ2-5
clone size: -
D gene: TRBD2
CDR3 DNA: TGTGCCAGCAGTTCTTATACTAGCGGGAGGGCCCTCGGGAGGGAGACCCAGTACTTC
CDR3 protein: CASSSYTSGRALGRETQYF

V gene: TRBV10-3
J gene: TRBJ2-5
clone size: -
D gene: TRBD2
CDR3 DNA: TGTGCCATCAGGGCGGGAGGGCCGCCAGAGACCCAGTACTTC
CDR3 protein: CAIRAGGPPETQYF

V gene: TRBV30
J gene: TRBJ1-6
clone size: -
D gene: TRBD1
CDR3 DNA: TGTGCCTGGAGTGCACCCGGGACAGGGCCTTCACCCCTCCACTTT
CDR3 protein: CAWSAPGTGPSPLHF

V gene: TRBV6-1
J gene: TRBJ2-1
clone size: once
D gene: -
CDR3 DNA: TGTGCCACAAGGAGAGAGGCAAACAATGAGCAGTTCTTC
CDR3 protein: CATRREANNEQFF

V gene: TRBV7-2
J gene: TRBJ2-7
clone size: -
D gene: -
CDR3 DNA: TGTGCCAGCAGCTTAGATCCGGGTTGGGAGCAGTACTTC
CDR3 protein: CASSLDPGWEQYF

V gene: TRBV5-6
J gene: TRBJ1-5
clone size: -
D gene: -
CDR3 DNA: TGTGCCAGCAGCTTGGCGTCCGCGGGTCAGCCCCAGCATTTT
CDR3 protein: CASSLASAGQPQHF

V gene: TRBV9
J gene: TRBJ1-3
clone size: -
D gene: TRBD1
CDR3 DNA: TGTGCCAGCAGCATTACACAGGGGGCGCCTGGAAACACCATATATTTT
CDR3 protein: CASSITQGAPGNTIYF

V gene: TRBV29-1
J gene: TRBJ2-7
clone size: -
D gene: TRBD1
CDR3 DNA: TGCAGCGTAGGGACAGGTACCTACGAGCAGTACTTC
CDR3 protein: CSVGTGTYEQYF

V gene: TRBV7-3
J gene: TRBJ1-1
clone size: -
D gene: TRBD1
CDR3 DNA: TGTGCCAGCAGCTTAAACCAGGGGGTGAACACTGAAGCTTTCTTT
CDR3 protein: CASSLNQGVNTEAFF

V gene: TRBV11-2
J gene: TRBJ2-3
clone size: -
D gene: TRBD2
CDR3 DNA: TGTGCCAGCAGCTTAAGAAGCGGGAGGCGAAACACAGATACGCAGTATTTT
CDR3 protein: CASSLRSGRRNTDTQYF

V gene: TRBV27
J gene: TRBJ2-5
clone size: -
D gene: TRBD2
CDR3 DNA: TGTGCCAGCAGCGGGACTAGCGGGGGGGCGGGGGAGACCCAGTACTTC
CDR3 protein: CASSGTSGGAGETQYF

V gene: TRBV28
J gene: TRBJ2-7
clone size: -
D gene: TRBD1
CDR3 DNA: TGTGCCAGCAGTACGGGACAGGGAGATTCGCAGTACTTC
CDR3 protein: CASSTGQGDSQYF

V gene: TRBV4-3
J gene: TRBJ2-1
clone size: -
D gene: -
CDR3 DNA: TGCGCCAGCAGCCTAAGTCCCTCCCCTAGTGAAGAGCAGTTCTTC
CDR3 protein: CASSLSPSPSEEQFF

V gene: TRBV5-1
J gene: TRBJ1-2
clone size: -
D gene: TRBD1
CDR3 DNA: TGCGCCAGCAGCTTGGCAGGGACAGGCGGGAACTATGGCTACACCTTC
CDR3 protein: CASSLAGTGGNYGYTF

V gene: TRBV7-3
J gene: TRBJ1-1
clone size: -
D gene: -
CDR3 DNA: TGTGCCAGCAGCTTAAGTGGGCTGAACACTGAAGCTTTCTTT
CDR3 protein: CASSLSGLNTEAFF

V gene: TRBV21-1
J gene: TRBJ1-5
clone size: -
D gene: -
CDR3 DNA: TGTGCCAGCGTACGGACAGTCAGCAATCAGCCCCAGCATTTT
CDR3 protein: CASVRTVSNQPQHF

V gene: TRBV11-3
J gene: TRBJ2-7
clone size: -
D gene: TRBD1
CDR3 DNA: TGTGCCAGCAGCTTAGTATGGACAGGGAACTCCTACGAGCAGTACTTC
CDR3 protein: CASSLVWTGNSYEQYF

V gene: TRBV7-9
J gene: TRBJ2-1
clone size: -
D gene: TRBD2
CDR3 DNA: TGTGCCAGCAGCTTAAGGGTAGCGGGAGATACCAGCTCCTACAATGAGCAGTTCTTC
CDR3 protein: CASSLRVAGDTSSYNEQFF

V gene: TRBV4-1
J gene: TRBJ2-6
clone size: -
D gene: -
CDR3 DNA: TGCGCCAGCAGCCAAGATCTAGTGGCTGGGGCCAACGTCCTGACTTTC
CDR3 protein: CASSQDLVAGANVLTF

V gene: TRBV27
J gene: TRBJ2-3
clone size: -
D gene: TRBD2
CDR3 DNA: TGTGCCAGCAGGGGACGACTAGGGAGGGTAGATACGCAGTATTTT
CDR3 protein: CASRGRLGRVDTQYF

V gene: TRBV29-1
J gene: TRBJ1-1
clone size: -
D gene: -
CDR3 DNA: TGCAGCGTTGGAGGATCCGCCACTGAAGCTTTCTTT
CDR3 protein: CSVGGSATEAFF

V gene: TRBV5-1
J gene: TRBJ2-5
clone size: -
D gene: -
CDR3 DNA: TGCGCCAGCAGCAATGGGGCGACAGTCGGGGAGACCCAGTACTTC
CDR3 protein: CASSNGATVGETQYF

V gene: TRBV7-9
J gene: TRBJ1-1
clone size: -
D gene: -
CDR3 DNA: TGTGCCAGCAGCTTAAAAGGGCGACAGGAGGCTTTCTTT
CDR3 protein: CASSLKGRQEAFF

V gene: TRBV27
J gene: TRBJ2-5
clone size: -
D gene: -
CDR3 DNA: TGTGCCAGCAGTCCCGGAGGGCCGGAGACCCAGTACTTC
CDR3 protein: CASSPGGPETQYF

V gene: TRBV6-5
J gene: TRBJ1-6
clone size: -
D gene: TRBD1
CDR3 DNA: TGTGCCAGCAGGGGTGGGACAGGGAATTCACCCCTCCACTTT
CDR3 protein: CASRGGTGNSPLHF

V gene: TRBV5-6
J gene: TRBJ2-7
clone size: -
D gene: -
CDR3 DNA: TGTGCCAGCAGCTTAGGGAGCTCCTACGAGCAGTACTTC
CDR3 protein: CASSLGSSYEQYF

V gene: TRBV30
J gene: TRBJ1-1
clone size: -
D gene: -
CDR3 DNA: TGTGCCTGGAAAGCCTTAGGGGGGGAGAACACTGAAGCTTTCTTT
CDR3 protein: CAWKALGGENTEAFF

V gene: TRBV27
J gene: TRBJ1-6
clone size: once
D gene: -
CDR3 DNA: TGTGCCAGCAGCCTGACTTATAATTCACCCCTCCACTTT
CDR3 protein: CASSLTYNSPLHF